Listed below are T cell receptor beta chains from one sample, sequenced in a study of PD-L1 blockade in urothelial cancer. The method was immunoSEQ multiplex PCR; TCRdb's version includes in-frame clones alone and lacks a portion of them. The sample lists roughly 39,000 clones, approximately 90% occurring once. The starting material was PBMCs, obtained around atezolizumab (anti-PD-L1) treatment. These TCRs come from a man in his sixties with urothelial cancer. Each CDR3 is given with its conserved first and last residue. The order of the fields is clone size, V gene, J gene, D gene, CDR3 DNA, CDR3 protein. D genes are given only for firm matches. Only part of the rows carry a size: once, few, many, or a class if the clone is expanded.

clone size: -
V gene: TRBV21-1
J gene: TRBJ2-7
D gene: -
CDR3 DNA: TGTGCCAGCAGCGCCCGGGACAGGGGGTTGGACGAGCAGTACTTC
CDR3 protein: CASSARDRGLDEQYF

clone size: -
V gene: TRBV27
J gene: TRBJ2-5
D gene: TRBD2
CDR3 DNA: TGTGCCAGCAGTGAGGTCCGGTCTAGCGGTTACCAAGAGACCCAGTACTTC
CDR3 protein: CASSEVRSSGYQETQYF

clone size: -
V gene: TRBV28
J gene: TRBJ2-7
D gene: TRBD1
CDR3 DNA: TGTGCCAGCAGTCCGCCGGGACAGAGTTACGGGCAGTACTTC
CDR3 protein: CASSPPGQSYGQYF

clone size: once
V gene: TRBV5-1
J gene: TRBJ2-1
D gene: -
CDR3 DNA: TGCGCCAGCAGCGCCGGGACTGCCGACAATGAGCAGTTCTTC
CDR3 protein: CASSAGTADNEQFF

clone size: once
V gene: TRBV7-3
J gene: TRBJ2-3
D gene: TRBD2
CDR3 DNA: TGTGCCAGCAGCTTGGGACTAGCCGCAGATACGCAGTATTTT
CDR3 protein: CASSLGLAADTQYF

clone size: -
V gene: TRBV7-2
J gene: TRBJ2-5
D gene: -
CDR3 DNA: TGTGCCCGCGATAGTAGGGGAGGACTCTCTTGGGGGACCCAGTACTTC
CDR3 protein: CARDSRGGLSWGTQYF

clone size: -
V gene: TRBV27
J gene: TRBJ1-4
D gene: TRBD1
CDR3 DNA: TGTGCCAGCAGTATACAGGGGACGTTAGGGGAAAAACTGTTTTTT
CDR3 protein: CASSIQGTLGEKLFF

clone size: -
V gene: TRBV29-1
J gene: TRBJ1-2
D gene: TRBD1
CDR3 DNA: TGCAGCGTGCCCGCCGGGGGACAGGTTAATGGCTACACCTTC
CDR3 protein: CSVPAGGQVNGYTF

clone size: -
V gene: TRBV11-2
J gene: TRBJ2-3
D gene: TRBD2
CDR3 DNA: TGTGCCAGCAGCACAGGGACTAGCGTTTCTGCAGATACGCAGTATTTT
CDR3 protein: CASSTGTSVSADTQYF

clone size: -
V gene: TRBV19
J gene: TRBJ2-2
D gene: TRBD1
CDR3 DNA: TGTGCCAGTAGTGGGACAGCGAACACCGGGGAGCTGTTTTTT
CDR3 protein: CASSGTANTGELFF

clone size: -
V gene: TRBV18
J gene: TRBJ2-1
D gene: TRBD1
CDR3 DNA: TGTGCCAGCTCCTTGGGGACAGGGAGCAATGAGCAGTTCTTC
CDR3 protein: CASSLGTGSNEQFF

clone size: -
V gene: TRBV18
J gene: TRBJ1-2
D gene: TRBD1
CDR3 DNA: TGTGCCAGCTCACCAATTGAGTGGGGGACAGGGTCTAACTATGGCTACACCTTC
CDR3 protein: CASSPIEWGTGSNYGYTF

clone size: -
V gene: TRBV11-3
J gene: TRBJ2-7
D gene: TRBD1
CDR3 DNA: TGTGCCAGCAGCTCGGGACAGGGGTCATCCTACGAGCAGTACTTC
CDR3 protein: CASSSGQGSSYEQYF

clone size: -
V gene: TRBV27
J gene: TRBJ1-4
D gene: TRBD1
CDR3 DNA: TGTGCCAGCAGACGCGGGACAGTTAATGAAAAACTGTTTTTT
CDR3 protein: CASRRGTVNEKLFF

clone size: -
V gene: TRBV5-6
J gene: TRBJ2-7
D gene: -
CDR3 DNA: TGTGCCAGCAGCCCGGCCGGGACATCGTTCTCCTACGAGCAGTACTTC
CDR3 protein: CASSPAGTSFSYEQYF

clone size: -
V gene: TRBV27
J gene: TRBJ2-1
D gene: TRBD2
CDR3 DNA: TGTGCCAGCAGTACAGGGACTAGCGGGAAGAATGAGCAGTTCTTC
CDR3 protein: CASSTGTSGKNEQFF

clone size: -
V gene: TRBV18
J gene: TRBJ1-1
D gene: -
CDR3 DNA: TGTGCCAGCTCACCAAGAGAGACTGAAGCTTTCTTT
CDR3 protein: CASSPRETEAFF

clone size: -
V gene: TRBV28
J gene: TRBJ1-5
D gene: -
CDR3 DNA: TGTGCCAGCAGTTGGGGCCAGGATTATAGCAATCAGCCCCAGCATTTT
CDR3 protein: CASSWGQDYSNQPQHF

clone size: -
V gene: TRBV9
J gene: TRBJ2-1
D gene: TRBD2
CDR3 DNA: TGTGCCAGCAGCGCAAGTAGCGGGAACAATGAGCAGTTCTTC
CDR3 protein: CASSASSGNNEQFF

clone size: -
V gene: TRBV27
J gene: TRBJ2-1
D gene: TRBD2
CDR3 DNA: TGTGCCAGCAGTTTAACGGGAGGGGCTTACAATGAGCAGTTCTTC
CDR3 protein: CASSLTGGAYNEQFF

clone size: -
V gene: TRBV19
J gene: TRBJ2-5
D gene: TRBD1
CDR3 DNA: TGTGCCAGTAGTCCCGGACAGGGGGCGGTGGGGACCCAGTACTTC
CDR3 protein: CASSPGQGAVGTQYF

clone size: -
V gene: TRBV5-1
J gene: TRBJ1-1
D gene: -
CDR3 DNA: TGCGCCAGCAGCTTGGACTTCTCAAACACTGAAGCTTTCTTT
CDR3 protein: CASSLDFSNTEAFF

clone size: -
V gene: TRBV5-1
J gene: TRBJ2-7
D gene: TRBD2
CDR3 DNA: TGCGCCAGCAGCTTGGCCGAACTAGCGGGGGCCTACGAGCAGTACTTC
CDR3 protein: CASSLAELAGAYEQYF

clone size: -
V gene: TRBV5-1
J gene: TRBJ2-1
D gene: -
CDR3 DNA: TGCGCCAGCAGCTTGCGAGCTCAAGCAGGGGCGGGCAATGAGCAGTTCTTC
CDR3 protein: CASSLRAQAGAGNEQFF

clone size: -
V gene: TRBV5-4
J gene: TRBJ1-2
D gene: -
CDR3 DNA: TGTGCCAGCAGCCCCGGAAACTATGGCCACACCTTC
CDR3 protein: CASSPGNYGHTF

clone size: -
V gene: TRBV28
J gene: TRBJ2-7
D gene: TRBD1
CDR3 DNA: TGTGCCAGCAGTATTCACCCGGGACAGGGGTCCTACGAGCAGTACTTC
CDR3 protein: CASSIHPGQGSYEQYF

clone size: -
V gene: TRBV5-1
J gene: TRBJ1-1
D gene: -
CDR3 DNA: TGCGCCAGCAGCTTGGGGGCGCGAGGGGGTCGTGGCACTGAAGCTTTCTTT
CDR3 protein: CASSLGARGGRGTEAFF

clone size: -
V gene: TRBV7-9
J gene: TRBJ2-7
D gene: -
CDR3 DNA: TGTGCCAGCAGCTTAGATGGGGAGACTTCTGAGCAGTACTTC
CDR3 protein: CASSLDGETSEQYF

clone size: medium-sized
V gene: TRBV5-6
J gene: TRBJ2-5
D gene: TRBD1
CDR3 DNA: TGTGCCAGCAGCCCCAGGGGGGAGACCCAGTACTTC
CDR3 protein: CASSPRGETQYF

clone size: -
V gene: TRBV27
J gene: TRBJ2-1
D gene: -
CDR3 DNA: TGTGCCAGCCAATCCAAGGCGGCGTCGGGGAGGATTGAGCAGTTCTTC
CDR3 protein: CASQSKAASGRIEQFF

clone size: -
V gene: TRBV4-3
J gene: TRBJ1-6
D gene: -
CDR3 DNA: TGCGCCAGCAGCCAAGCTGCTCTCGGACAGAGAAATTCACCCCTCCACTTT
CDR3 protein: CASSQAALGQRNSPLHF

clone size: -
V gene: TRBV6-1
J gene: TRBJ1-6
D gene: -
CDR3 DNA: TGTGCCAGCAGTAGACAGGAGTATAATTCACCCCTCCACTTT
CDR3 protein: CASSRQEYNSPLHF

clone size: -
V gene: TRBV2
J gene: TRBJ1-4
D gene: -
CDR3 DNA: TGTGCCAGCAGTGAAGCAACAGGGTCTGAAAAACTGTTTTTT
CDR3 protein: CASSEATGSEKLFF

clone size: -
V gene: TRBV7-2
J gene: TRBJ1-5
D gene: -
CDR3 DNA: TGTGCCAGCAGCTCGGAGCGGGATCAGCCCCAGCATTTT
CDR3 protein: CASSSERDQPQHF

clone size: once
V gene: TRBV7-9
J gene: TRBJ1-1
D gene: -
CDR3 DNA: TGTGCCAGCAGCTACAGGGCCGCGACGGACACTGAAGCTTTCTTT
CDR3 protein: CASSYRAATDTEAFF

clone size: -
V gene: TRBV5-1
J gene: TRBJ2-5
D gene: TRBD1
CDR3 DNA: TGCGCCAGCAGCTCGGCGACAGGGGGAGAGACCCAGTACTTC
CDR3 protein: CASSSATGGETQYF

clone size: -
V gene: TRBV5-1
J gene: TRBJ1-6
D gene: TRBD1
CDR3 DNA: TGCGCCAGCAGCTTGGCCCGCGGACAGGCCAACTCACCCCTCCACTTT
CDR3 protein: CASSLARGQANSPLHF

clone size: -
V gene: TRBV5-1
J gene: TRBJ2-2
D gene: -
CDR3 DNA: TGCGCCAGCAGGCACATTGGTAGCGGGAACACCGGGGAGCTGTTTTTT
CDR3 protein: CASRHIGSGNTGELFF

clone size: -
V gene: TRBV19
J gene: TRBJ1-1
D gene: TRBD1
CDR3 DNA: TGTGCCAGTAAGGTGGGACAGGGGAAGGGGAACACTGAAGCTTTCTTT
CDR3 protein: CASKVGQGKGNTEAFF

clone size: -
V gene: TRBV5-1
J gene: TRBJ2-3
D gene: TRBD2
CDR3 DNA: TGCGCCAGCAGAAACTTGCTCGCGGGGGGAAGCACAGATACGCAGTATTTT
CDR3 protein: CASRNLLAGGSTDTQYF

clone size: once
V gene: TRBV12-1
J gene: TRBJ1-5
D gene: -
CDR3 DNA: TGTGCCAGCGGAATACAGGGGGCGTGGGAAGAAAATCAGCCCCAGCATTTT
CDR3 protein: CASGIQGAWEENQPQHF

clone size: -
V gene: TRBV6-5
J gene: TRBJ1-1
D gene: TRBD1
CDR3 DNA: TGTGCCAGCAGTTACGCCGGTACAGGGGTGCGAGCTTTCTTT
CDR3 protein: CASSYAGTGVRAFF

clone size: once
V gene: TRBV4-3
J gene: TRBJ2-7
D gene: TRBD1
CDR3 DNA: TGCGCCAGCAGCCCCGGGACAGCACTCTCTGGGGGGCAGTACTTC
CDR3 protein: CASSPGTALSGGQYF

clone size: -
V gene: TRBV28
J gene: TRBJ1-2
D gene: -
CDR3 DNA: TGTGCCAGCAGTCCTCTCATGGCCCAGGGACTCTATGGCTACACCTTC
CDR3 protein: CASSPLMAQGLYGYTF

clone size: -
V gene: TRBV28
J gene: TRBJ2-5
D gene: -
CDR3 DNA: TGTGCCAGCAGTTTATTTGGGAGCGGGGAGACCCAGTACTTC
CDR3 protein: CASSLFGSGETQYF

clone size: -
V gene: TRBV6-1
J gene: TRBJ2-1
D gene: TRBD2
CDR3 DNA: TGTGCCAGCAGTTGGACTAGCTGGGGCAATGAGCAGTTCTTC
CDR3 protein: CASSWTSWGNEQFF

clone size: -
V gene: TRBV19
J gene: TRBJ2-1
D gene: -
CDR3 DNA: TGTGCCAGTAGTATGCCCGGGAGCAATGAGCAGTTCTTC
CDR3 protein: CASSMPGSNEQFF